This T cell receptor beta chain was sequenced in a study of blood T cell repertoires in COVID-19. Looking at the study overall: The United States, Italy and Spain were the sources of the acute and convalescent COVID-19 samples. Sources were T cells, B-cell-depleted T cells, or PBMCs; the material itself was cDNA or gDNA.

Method: immunoSEQ multiplex PCR; TCRdb's copy keeps in-frame clones and lacks some. This table has 250,000 to 350,000 clones, roughly 90% appearing once. Per the germline V gene, CDR1 is SGHVS and CDR2 is FQNEAQ. The CDR3 covers 15 residues. V gave up 5 bases and J gave up 2 bases; unmatched junction bases: 5. What was sequenced was peripheral blood. The chain carries TRBV7-8 and TRBJ1-5, with TRBD1 matching over 8 bases. The clonotype was recovered from a woman aged 50 to 60 with active or convalescent COVID-19. The chain's CDR3 is CASSPGGWGNQPQHF. The CDR3 DNA reads as TGTGCCAGCAGCCCAGGGGGCTGGGGCAATCAGCCCCAGCATTTT.